This passage covers 20 T cell receptor beta chains from one sample sequenced in a study of blood T cell repertoires in COVID-19. The method was immunoSEQ multiplex PCR; TCRdb's version includes in-frame clones alone and lacks a portion of them. The data show some 150,000 clones, roughly 89% seen once. Sequenced input: PBMCs or T cells enriched from blood (not recorded which). These receptors were collected from a man aged 45-60 years who had recovered from COVID-19.

The chain is built from TRBV5-4 and TRBJ2-6; tentatively, D is TRBD1 (6 bases). V was cut by 5 bases and J by 3 bases, with 12 bases left in between. CDR1 and CDR2 from the germline V gene are SGHNT and YYREEE (reference sequence). This CDR3 contains 15 residues. CDR3 sequence: CASREDRGGANVLTF. CDR3 in DNA: TGTGCCAGCAGAGAGGACAGAGGTGGGGCCAACGTCCTGACTTTC.

The genes are TRBV5-1 and TRBJ2-1; a possible D gene is TRBD2 (5 bases). V lost 0 bases and J lost 0, with 13 bases in between. The CDR3 length is 17 residues. Looked up from germline, CDR1 is SGHRS and CDR2 is YFSETQ. For the CDR3, the DNA is TGCGCCAGCAGCTTGGCCGAGGACTCGATCTCCTACAATGAGCAGTTCTTC. Its protein product is CASSLAEDSISYNEQFF.

This chain uses TRBV10-2 with TRBJ1-1, with 7 bases aligning to TRBD1. The germline V gene has CDR1 WSHSY and CDR2 SAAADI. The CDR3 sequence is 14 residues long. Unmatched junction bases numbered 6, after V lost 5 bases and J lost 3 bases. In DNA, the CDR3 is TGCGCCAGCAGTACAGGGGCGTGGGACACTGAAGCTTTCTTT. Its protein product is CASSTGAWDTEAFF.

The J gene is TRBJ2-1, the V gene TRBV3-1 (or the pseudogene TRBV3-2); 13 nucleotides line up with TRBD2. The germline gives CDR1 LGHDT, CDR2 YNNKEL (reference sequence). CDR3 size: 18 residues. V lost 2 bases, J lost 9 bases, and 13 bases stayed unmatched. The CDR3 coding sequence is TGTGCCAGCAGCCAATGGCTTATCACTAGCGGGGGGGCCTCTGAGCAGTTCTTC. The encoded protein is CASSQWLITSGGASEQFF.

The chain employs TRBV27 and TRBJ1-5, with D perhaps matching TRBD1 (6 bases). From germline, CDR1 is MNHEY and CDR2 SMNVEV (reference sequence). The CDR3 runs to 14 residues. The V and J ends lost 4 bases and 9 bases respectively, with 16 bases between them. As DNA, the CDR3 is TGTGCCAGCAGTTCCGGGACAAACGCCGGGCCCCAGCATTTT. It yields the protein CASSSGTNAGPQHF.

The chain couples TRBV5-1 to TRBJ2-7; tentative D call: TRBD2 (5 bases). Germline loops: CDR1 SGHRS, CDR2 YFSETQ. Trimming removed 2 bases from V and 4 bases from J, with 13 bases in between. The CDR3 has 14 amino acids. CDR3 sequence: CASSFIFREYEQYF. The CDR3 coding sequence is TGCGCCAGCAGCTTTATTTTTAGGGAGTACGAGCAGTACTTC.

This clone was counted a few times. V gene TRBV28 combines with J gene TRBJ2-7; a weak D match, TRBD1 (6 bases). CDR1 MDHEN and CDR2 SYDVKM come from the germline V gene. Trimming removed 4 bases at V and 0 bases at J, with 16 bases between. CDR3 length: 16 amino acids. In DNA form, the CDR3 reads TGTGCCAGCAGTTCAACATATAGGACAGTCTCCTACGAGCAGTACGTC. Amino acids: CASSSTYRTVSYEQYV.

V is TRBV27 and J is TRBJ2-1; D may be TRBD1 (5 bases). V was shortened by 3 bases and J by 7 bases, with 13 bases between the two germline ends. Germline CDR1 reads MNHEY; CDR2 reads SMNVEV (reference sequence). The CDR3 has 14 amino acids. CDR3 in amino acids: CASSLRTPWNEQFF. CDR3 in DNA: TGTGCCAGCAGTTTGAGGACACCCTGGAATGAGCAGTTCTTC.

The chain recombines TRBV15 with TRBJ1-2; TRBD1 agrees at 7 bases. V shed 4 bases, J shed 8 bases, and the junction held 4 bases outside the gene matches. CDR1 and CDR2 from the germline V gene are LNHNV and YYDKDF (reference sequence). CDR3 length: 12 residues. CDR3: CATSTTGRGYTF. The CDR3 DNA sequence: TGTGCCACCAGCACGACAGGGAGGGGCTACACCTTC.

The chain joins TRBV5-4 to TRBJ1-2, with D perhaps TRBD1 (5 bases). Trimming removed 1 base from V and 7 bases from J, with 11 bases in between. From germline, CDR1 is SGHNT and CDR2 YYREEE (reference sequence). There are 13 residues in the CDR3. CDR3 coding DNA: TGTGCCAGCAGCTTGCAGGGAGCGGGTGGCTACACCTTC. Amino acids: CASSLQGAGGYTF.

The chain has TRBV5-4 and TRBJ2-7, with TRBD2 matching over 16 bases. J was trimmed by 1 base and V by 4 bases; bases with no gene match: 5. Germline lookup yields CDR1 SGHNT and CDR2 YYREEE (reference sequence). The CDR3 extends over 17 amino acids. This chain's CDR3 is CASSPGLAGGDSYEQYF. The CDR3 DNA reads TGTGCCAGCAGCCCGGGACTAGCGGGAGGGGATTCCTACGAGCAGTACTTC.

The chain employs TRBV5-6 and TRBJ1-2; D perhaps matches TRBD1 (5 bases). This CDR3 has 12 residues. Deletions cut 2 bases from V and 8 bases from J, with 10 bases between. Germline V gene sequence: CDR1 SGHDT, CDR2 YYEEEE. CDR3 in DNA: TGTGCCAGCAGCTTCGCTCCAGGGGGCTACACCTTC. It encodes CASSFAPGGYTF. Looking up the rest from reference TRBV5-6 and TRBJ1-2 gives the full variable domain: DAGVTQSPTHLIKTRGQQVTLRCSPKSGHDTVSWYQQALGQGPQFIFQYYEEEERQRGNFPDRFSGHQFPNYSSELNVNALLLGDSALYLCASSFAPGGYTFGSGTRLTVV.

The genes are TRBV5-1 and TRBJ2-1; 10 bases are a match to TRBD2. The germline gives CDR1 SGHRS, CDR2 YFSETQ. The trim removed 3 bases at V and 4 bases at J, leaving 7 bases unmatched. The CDR3 covers 16 residues. The CDR3 here is CASSSTLAGVYNEQFF. CDR3 nucleotide sequence: TGCGCCAGCAGCTCAACTCTAGCGGGAGTTTACAATGAGCAGTTCTTC.

This clone was picked up a small number of times. CDR3 sequence (DNA): TGTGCCAGCAGCCCTCGGGACAGGGGGTCCTACAATGAGCAGTTCTTC. Its translation is CASSPRDRGSYNEQFF. The chain has TRBV7-3 and TRBJ2-1; TRBD1 matches 11 bases. Trimming took 5 bases from V and 1 from J; bases not matched to a gene: 4. This CDR3 comprises 16 residues. Looked up from germline, CDR1 is SGHTA and CDR2 is FQGTGA.

The chain links TRBV18 to TRBJ2-3; D may be TRBD1 (8 bases). The CDR3 length is 15 residues. Germline V gives CDR1 KGHSH, CDR2 LQKENI. Deletions cut 0 bases from V and 6 bases from J, with 13 bases between. The DNA of the CDR3 is TGTGCCAGCTCACCACCGGAACAGGGGGGGGATACGCAGTATTTT. Its translation: CASSPPEQGGDTQYF. The whole variable domain, remainder taken from reference TRBV18 and TRBJ2-3, is NAGVMQNPRHLVRRRGQEARLRCSPMKGHSHVYWYRQLPEEGLKFMVYLQKENIIDESGMPKERFSAEFPKEGPSILRIQQVVRGDSAAYFCASSPPEQGGDTQYFGPGTRLTVL.

The V and J genes are TRBV11-2 and TRBJ2-4; TRBD1 matches at 10 bases. Germline assignment: CDR1 SGHAT and CDR2 FQNNGV. This CDR3 contains 15 residues. V shed 5 bases and J 6 bases; nucleotides not matched to a gene: 7. The CDR3 region has the DNA TGTGCCAGCAGCGACAGGGGGCTTCGAGTAAACATTCAGTACTTC. Its protein is CASSDRGLRVNIQYF.

The chain carries TRBV11-3 and TRBJ2-1; 7 positions agree with TRBD2. The CDR3 covers 18 residues. Germline loops: CDR1 SGHNT, CDR2 YENEEA. V was pared by 1 base and J by 1 base, with 10 bases of the junction left unmatched. CDR3 DNA: TGTGCCAGCAGCTTAGGAGGCGGGAGCGTTTCGTCCTACAATGAGCAGTTCTTC. It codes for CASSLGGGSVSSYNEQFF.

The chain carries TRBV5-4 and TRBJ1-4; TRBD1 might be the D (6 bases). CDR3 length: 15 amino acids. The germline V gene encodes CDR1 SGHNT and CDR2 YYREEE (reference sequence). Deletions cut 4 bases from V and 3 bases from J, with 13 bases between. The CDR3 reads CASSLTGTANEKLFF. The CDR3 nucleotides are TGTGCCAGCAGCCTTACAGGGACGGCTAATGAAAAACTGTTTTTT.

The gene calls are TRBV7-3 and TRBJ2-2, with D tentatively TRBD2 (5 bases). This CDR3 contains 15 residues. The V gene lost 5 bases and the J gene lost 5 bases, with 15 bases spanning the gap. CDR1 is SGHTA, CDR2 FQGTGA, per germline. The CDR3 spells CASSQGRRGTGELFF. The CDR3 nucleotides are TGTGCCAGCAGCCAAGGGCGGAGAGGGACCGGGGAGCTGTTTTTT.

This clone was counted once. The J gene is TRBJ1-2, the V gene TRBV19; 8 nucleotides line up with TRBD1. The germline gives CDR1 LNHDA, CDR2 SQIVND (reference sequence). With 5 bases clipped from V and 8 bases from J, the junction kept 7 bases outside the gene matches. This CDR3 spans 13 amino acids. This chain's CDR3 is CASSLQDRGGYTF. The DNA for the CDR3 is TGTGCCAGTAGTCTACAAGACAGGGGAGGCTACACCTTC. The entire variable domain, with the rest obtained from reference TRBV19 and TRBJ1-2, is as follows: DGGITQSPKYLFRKEGQNVTLSCEQNLNHDAMYWYRQDPGQGLRLIYYSQIVNDFQKGDIAEGYSVSREKKESFPLTVTSAQKNPTAFYLCASSLQDRGGYTFGSGTRLTVV.